This section outlines one TCR beta chain sequence together with its context. Germline values: CDR1 SGHDT, CDR2 YYEEEE. With V trimmed by 1 base and J by 3 bases, 7 bases remained unmatched. This CDR3 has 16 amino acids. The data originate from a study of CD8 T cells in ankylosing spondylitis. TCRdb re-analysed the 5' RACE reads in MiXCR, keeping a single row per CDR3 protein. Of approximately 200,000 distinct CDR3 sequences listed, 9.5% to 15% are singletons. Sequencing was performed on blood, either unsorted or a sorted T cell fraction (not recorded which). V is TRBV5-6 and J is TRBJ2-3, with 8 bases fitting TRBD1. This receptor was identified in a male donor with ankylosing spondylitis or in good health (not recorded which). The CDR3 DNA sequence: TGTGCCAGCAGCTTGACGACGGACAGGGCAACAGATACGCAGTATTTT. It encodes CASSLTTDRATDTQYF.